The T cell receptor (beta chain) under discussion was sequenced for a study of blood T cells in healthy people across ages (dated by TCRdb to the mid-2010s). About the full investigation: In model experiments, template switching captured about one uniquely barcoded TCR beta cDNA molecule for every two T cells. To track age-related changes in TCR beta repertoire diversity, the study relied on deep sequencing normalized with unique cDNA molecular identifiers. The donors were split into four age groups: young (average about 16 years), middle-aged (roughly 42), aged (approximately 60) and long-lived (over 80). Two additional independent replicas of 1 million unique cDNA reads from the same blood draw were analyzed for two donors (one aged 18 to 30 and one aged 80 or older).

As for this clonotype: Its specific antigen is unknown. No qualities accompany the bases; no much larger clone lies one base away.

The protocol used for the library was 5' RACE. The sample was run on an Illumina HiSeq 2500. The second PCR ran for about 6 to 11 cycles and used a J-beta primer mix along with a sample-barcoded 5' primer. A template-switch 5' adaptor carrying 12 random nucleotides introduced a unique molecular identifier onto each TCR beta cDNA molecule. At least 2.5 million CDR3-containing paired-end reads were obtained from each sample. First-strand cDNA was synthesized from all RNA with the Mint cDNA synthesis kit, primed by a TRBC-specific oligonucleotide. Following uracil-DNA glycosylase treatment, a first 18-cycle PCR with universal primers M1SS and BC2_uni_R was performed on all cDNA. In the paper's pipeline: Each sample was normalized by randomly selecting 1 million high-quality reads, each carrying a distinct molecular identifier. Instead of being binned into consensus sequences, reads with shared molecular identifiers were discarded. MiTCR, run with a Q25 quality threshold and the strictest error-elimination algorithm, handled CDR3 identification, clonotype clustering and error correction. A nonparametric unseen species model using Euler transformation provided a lower-bound estimate of total TCR beta diversity. The raw public reads went through TCRdb reprocessing: fastp at Q25, MiXCR clone calling, in-frame beta chains kept. Identical CDR3 protein sequences are pooled into one entry, listed with their most common genes and DNA. TCRdb's processing, not the authors' own work, is the source of the V and J calls. Present in this sample are some 760,000 distinct CDR3 sequences, approximately 25% of which were seen just once. More than 7.5% of the sample is held by the ten biggest clonotypes.

The donors were around 39 Caucasian individuals from Russia, aged roughly 6 to 100 years, who were systemically healthy. Approximately 9.3 milliliters of peripheral blood were drawn from each donor into EDTA-treated Vacutainer tubes. Ficoll-Paque density-gradient centrifugation was used to isolate PBMCs, with at least 6 million per sample. Trizol reagent was used to extract total RNA from PBMCs, with at least 5 micrograms per sample. For every donor, an aliquot of PBMCs went through flow cytometry to measure the percentages of naive CD45RAhigh/CD27high T cells. Results the study describes overall, beyond this receptor: Donor CMV infection status was unknown, potentially confounding age-related changes in expanded clonotypes. The long-lived group showed more naive CD4+ T cells, fewer expanded clones and increased TCR diversity than the aged group, suggesting age selection. As age increased, observed TCR beta diversity per million T cells dropped in a roughly linear way, and a significant reduction was already evident by age 40. Total diversity estimates from one million sequenced T cells were considered lower bounds and underestimates. Because profiling used bulk unsorted PBMCs, naive and antigen-experienced compartments could not be compared conclusively. There was a strong correlation between observed TCR beta diversity and the percentage of naive T cells measured by flow cytometry.

CDR3 length: 11 amino acids, cysteine to phenylalanine. Left in the record is the CDR3 DNA by itself, 33 bases read in frame from the first base. The germline V gene yields SNHLY for CDR1 and FYNNEI for CDR2. Trimming at the junction amounts to 6 bases on V and 7 bases on J, and the germline ends lie 6 bases apart. The same data also contributed to another study, on T cells of mothers and their children. As the second paper documents: Nine systemically healthy Caucasian individuals served as donors, namely three mothers together with their six children. cDNA synthesis consumed the entire amount of extracted RNA, loaded at around 1.5 ug RNA in each 15 ul reaction. In the second PCR, sample barcodes and 2-4 random nucleotides were introduced via the M1S primer. Over 8.5 million TCR beta CDR3 reads were obtained for each mother, and around 3 million reads were obtained for each child. TCR recombination output is similarly shaped by thymic selection in related and unrelated pairs, with a minor effect exerted by inherited differences. Normalized repertoire overlap was always found to be slightly, but never significantly, higher in related mother-child pairs than in unrelated mother-child pairs. Persistent microchimeric T cell clones were not detected, at a sensitivity of around 95 clones per million clonotypes. The study used deep NGS to compare TCR beta repertoires of mothers and children, seeking features distinguishing related mother-child pairs from unrelated individuals. The mean age was 40 +/- 4 years for the mothers and approximately 11 +/- 4 years for the children. After adapter ligation with NEBNext reagents, the libraries were sequenced on Illumina HiSeq 2000 with 100+100 nt paired-end reads. To prevent cross-contamination, the mother and child libraries were prepared a month apart and were sequenced in separate runs. For each donor, between about 450,000 and 2,300,000 distinct TCR beta clonotypes were identified. Naive TCR beta clonotypes were estimated from low-frequency clonotypes matched to each donor's FACS-determined naive share, without sorting.

This receptor chain uses TRBV2 and TRBJ2-2; the D gene is not confidently resolved. Sequencing used blood. The origin of this receptor is a boy aged 5-17 years in good health. The nucleotides are TGTGCCAGCAGGCCGGACGGGGAGCTGTTTTTT. It specifies CASRPDGELFF.